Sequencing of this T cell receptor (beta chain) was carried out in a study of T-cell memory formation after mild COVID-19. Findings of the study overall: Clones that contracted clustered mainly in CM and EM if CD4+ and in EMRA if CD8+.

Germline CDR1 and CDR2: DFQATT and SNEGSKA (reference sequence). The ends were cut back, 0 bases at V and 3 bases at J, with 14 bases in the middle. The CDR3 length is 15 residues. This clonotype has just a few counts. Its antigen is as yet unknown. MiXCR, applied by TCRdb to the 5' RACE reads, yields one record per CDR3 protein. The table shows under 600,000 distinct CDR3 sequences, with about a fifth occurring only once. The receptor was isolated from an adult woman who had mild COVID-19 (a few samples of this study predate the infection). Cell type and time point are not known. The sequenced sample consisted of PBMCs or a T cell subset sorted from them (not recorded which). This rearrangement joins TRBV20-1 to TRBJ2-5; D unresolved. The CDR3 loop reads CSARDLRQAEETQYF. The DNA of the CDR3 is TGCAGTGCTAGAGATCTGAGGCAGGCCGAAGAGACCCAGTACTTC.